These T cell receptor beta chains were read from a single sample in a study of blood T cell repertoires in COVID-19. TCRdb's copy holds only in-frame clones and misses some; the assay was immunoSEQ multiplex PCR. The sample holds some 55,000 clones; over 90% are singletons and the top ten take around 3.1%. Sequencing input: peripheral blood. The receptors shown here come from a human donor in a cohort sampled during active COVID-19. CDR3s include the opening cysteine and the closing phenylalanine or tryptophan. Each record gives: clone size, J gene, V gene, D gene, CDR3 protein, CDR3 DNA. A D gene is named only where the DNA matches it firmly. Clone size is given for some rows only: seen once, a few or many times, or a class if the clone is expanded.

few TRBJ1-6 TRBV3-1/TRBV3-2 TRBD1 CASSLLPGQGSPLHF TGTGCCAGCAGCCTCCTACCGGGACAGGGGTCACCCCTCCACTTT
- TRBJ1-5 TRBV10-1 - CASSLGGRGNQPQHF TGCGCCAGCAGCCTTGGGGGGAGGGGGAATCAGCCCCAGCATTTT
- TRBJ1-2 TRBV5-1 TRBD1 CASSLGQGEYGYTF TGCGCCAGCAGCCTCGGACAGGGGGAATATGGCTACACCTTC
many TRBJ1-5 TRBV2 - CASSRVTQPQHF TGTGCCAGCAGCAGGGTAACTCAGCCCCAGCATTTT
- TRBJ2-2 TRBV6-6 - CASSLSGEPNTGELFF TGTGCCAGCAGTTTATCGGGGGAGCCGAACACCGGGGAGCTGTTTTTT
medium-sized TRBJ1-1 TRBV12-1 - CASSFVDRGRLNTEAFF TGTGCCAGCAGCTTTGTGGACAGGGGAAGGCTGAACACTGAAGCTTTCTTT
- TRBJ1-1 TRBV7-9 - CASSPHLGGELDTEAFF TGTGCCAGCAGCCCTCATCTAGGGGGGGAGCTGGACACTGAAGCTTTCTTT
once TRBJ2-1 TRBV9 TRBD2 CASSGRLADLNEQFF TGTGCCAGCAGCGGACGACTAGCGGACCTCAATGAGCAGTTCTTC
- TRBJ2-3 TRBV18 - CASSPFSVTQYF TGTGCCAGCTCACCCTTTTCGGTTACGCAGTATTTT
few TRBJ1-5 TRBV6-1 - CASSEAMDSFNQPQHF TGTGCCAGCAGTGAAGCCATGGACAGCTTCAATCAGCCCCAGCATTTT
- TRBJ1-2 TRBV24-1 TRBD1 CATGQGGGYTF TGTGCCACCGGACAGGGTGGTGGCTACACCTTC
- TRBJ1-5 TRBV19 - CASSIEPRSNQPQHF TGTGCCAGTAGTATAGAACCGAGAAGCAATCAGCCCCAGCATTTT
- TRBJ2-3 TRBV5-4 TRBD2 CASSLRSGGPLTDTQYF TGTGCCAGCAGCCTTAGATCGGGAGGGCCTTTAACAGATACGCAGTATTTT
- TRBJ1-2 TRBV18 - CASSPREDYGYTF TGTGCCAGCTCACCGAGGGAGGACTATGGCTACACCTTC
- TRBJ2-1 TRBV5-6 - CASSARFWAEQFF TGTGCCAGCAGCGCCCGGTTTTGGGCTGAGCAGTTCTTC
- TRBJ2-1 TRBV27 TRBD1 CASLGQGNHNEQFF TGTGCCAGCCTGGGACAGGGGAACCACAATGAGCAGTTCTTC
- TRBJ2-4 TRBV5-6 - CASREIAKNIQYF TGTGCCAGCAGAGAGATAGCCAAAAACATTCAGTACTTC
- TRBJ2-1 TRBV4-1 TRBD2 CASSQDPGRTSSGRISNEQFF TGCGCCAGCAGCCAAGATCCCGGGAGGACTTCGAGCGGAAGGATATCTAATGAGCAGTTCTTC
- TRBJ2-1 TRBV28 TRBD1 CASSATGDREFNEQFF TGTGCCAGCAGTGCTACCGGGGACAGGGAGTTCAATGAGCAGTTCTTC
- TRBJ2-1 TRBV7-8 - CASSLGTTLGDEQFF TGTGCCAGCAGCTTAGGGACAACCCTTGGTGATGAGCAGTTCTTC
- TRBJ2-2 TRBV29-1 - CSARTAYTGELFF TGCAGCGCGAGGACAGCGTACACCGGGGAGCTGTTTTTT
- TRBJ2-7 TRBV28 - CASSLRWGATYEQYF TGTGCCAGCAGTTTAAGATGGGGAGCTACCTACGAGCAGTACTTC
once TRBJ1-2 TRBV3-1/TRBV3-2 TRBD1 CASSQDGQGDYGYTF TGTGCCAGCAGCCAAGATGGGCAGGGGGACTATGGCTACACCTTC
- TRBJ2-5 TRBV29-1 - CSVAGSQETQYF TGCAGCGTTGCAGGGTCTCAAGAGACCCAGTACTTC
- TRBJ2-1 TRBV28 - CASSLTPPDTAGREQFF TGTGCCAGCAGTTTAACCCCACCAGACACCGCCGGAAGGGAGCAGTTCTTC
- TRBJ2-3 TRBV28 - CASSLYSLRLDTQYF TGTGCCAGCAGTTTATATTCCCTTCGTCTGGATACGCAGTATTTT
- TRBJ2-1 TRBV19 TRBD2 CASSILAGPGNEQFF TGTGCCAGTAGTATATTAGCGGGACCCGGGAATGAGCAGTTCTTC
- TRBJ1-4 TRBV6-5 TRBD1 CASSYSQGGEKLFF TGTGCCAGCAGTTATTCGCAGGGGGGTGAAAAACTGTTTTTT
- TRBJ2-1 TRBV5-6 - CASSLDGAGFYNEQFF TGTGCCAGCAGCTTGGATGGGGCAGGATTCTACAATGAGCAGTTCTTC
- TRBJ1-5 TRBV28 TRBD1 CASRDSEDQPQHF TGTGCCAGCCGGGACAGCGAAGATCAGCCCCAGCATTTT
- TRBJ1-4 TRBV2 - CASRPGNEKLFF TGTGCCAGCCGTCCAGGGAATGAAAAACTGTTTTTT
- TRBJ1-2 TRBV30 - CAWSVIQGTSGYTF TGTGCCTGGAGTGTAATCCAGGGGACGAGTGGCTACACCTTC
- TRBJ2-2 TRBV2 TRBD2 CASMWTSGSNTGELFF TGTGCCAGCATGTGGACTAGCGGGTCGAACACCGGGGAGCTGTTTTTT
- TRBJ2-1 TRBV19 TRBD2 CASSIAGGPYNEQFF TGTGCCAGTAGTATCGCGGGAGGCCCCTACAATGAGCAGTTCTTC
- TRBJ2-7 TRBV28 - CASSLSLRVDPEQYF TGTGCCAGCAGTTTAAGCCTGCGCGTAGATCCCGAGCAGTACTTC
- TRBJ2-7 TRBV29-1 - CSVAGVLTKEQYF TGCAGCGTTGCGGGGGTACTTACGAAGGAGCAGTACTTC
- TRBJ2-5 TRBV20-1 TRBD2 CSASERGGLETQYF TGCAGTGCTAGTGAGCGGGGGGGCCTGGAGACCCAGTACTTC
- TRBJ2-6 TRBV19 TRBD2 CASTDSGGGANVLTF TGTGCCAGTACCGATAGCGGGGGCGGGGCCAACGTCCTGACTTTC
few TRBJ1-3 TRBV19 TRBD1 CASNPQGTGNTIYF TGTGCCAGTAACCCACAGGGGACTGGAAACACCATATATTTT
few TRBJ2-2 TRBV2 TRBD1 CASTWTGGTGELFF TGTGCCAGCACCTGGACAGGCGGAACCGGGGAGCTGTTTTTT
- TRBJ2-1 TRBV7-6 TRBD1 CASSSYGTGGGNEQFF TGTGCCAGCAGCTCGTATGGGACAGGGGGTGGCAATGAGCAGTTCTTC
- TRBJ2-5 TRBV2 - CASSELAKETQYF TGTGCCAGCAGTGAATTAGCGAAAGAGACCCAGTACTTC
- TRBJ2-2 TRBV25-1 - CASSDEEGSTGELFF TGTGCCAGCAGTGATGAGGAGGGATCCACCGGGGAGCTGTTTTTT
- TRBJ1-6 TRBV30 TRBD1 CAWSVRGQGNSPLHF TGTGCCTGGAGTGTACGGGGACAGGGAAATTCACCCCTCCACTTT
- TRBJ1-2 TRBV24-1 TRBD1 CATSPTGGGGYTF TGTGCCACCAGCCCAACAGGGGGGGGCGGCTACACCTTC
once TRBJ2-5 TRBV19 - CASSLGQKETQYF TGTGCCAGTAGTCTCGGACAGAAAGAGACCCAGTACTTC
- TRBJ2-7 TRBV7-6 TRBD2 CASSLGGTSDYEQYF TGTGCCAGCAGCTTAGGCGGGACTAGCGACTACGAGCAGTACTTC
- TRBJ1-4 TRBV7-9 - CASSLGGSPTNEKLFF TGTGCCAGCAGCTTAGGCGGGAGTCCAACTAATGAAAAACTGTTTTTT
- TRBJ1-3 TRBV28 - CASSLTSSRRGAWGNTIYF TGTGCCAGCAGTTTAACGTCGAGCCGTCGGGGGGCGTGGGGAAACACCATATATTTT